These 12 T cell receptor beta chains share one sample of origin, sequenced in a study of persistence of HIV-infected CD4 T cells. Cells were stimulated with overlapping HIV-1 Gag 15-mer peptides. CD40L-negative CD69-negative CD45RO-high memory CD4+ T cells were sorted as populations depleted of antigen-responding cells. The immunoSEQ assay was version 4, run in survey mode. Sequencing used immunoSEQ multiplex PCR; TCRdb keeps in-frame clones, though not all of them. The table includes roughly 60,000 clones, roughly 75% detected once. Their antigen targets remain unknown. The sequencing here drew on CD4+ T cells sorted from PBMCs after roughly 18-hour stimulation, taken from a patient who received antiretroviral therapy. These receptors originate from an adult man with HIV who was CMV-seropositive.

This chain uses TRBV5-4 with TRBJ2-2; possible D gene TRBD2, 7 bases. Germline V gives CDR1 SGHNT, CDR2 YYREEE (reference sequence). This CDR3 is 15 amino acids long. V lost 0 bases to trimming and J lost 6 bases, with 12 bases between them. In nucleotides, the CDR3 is TGTGCCAGCAGCTTGGTCGGGGGGCTGGCCGGGGAGCTGTTTTTT. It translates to CASSLVGGLAGELFF.

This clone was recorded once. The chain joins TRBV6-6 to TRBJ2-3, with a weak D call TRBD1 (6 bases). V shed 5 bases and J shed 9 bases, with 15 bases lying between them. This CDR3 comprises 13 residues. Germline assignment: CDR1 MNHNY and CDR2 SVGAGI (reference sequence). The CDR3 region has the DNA TGTGCCAGCAGTCGAGGACAGTCAGTGACGCAGTATTTT. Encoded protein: CASSRGQSVTQYF.

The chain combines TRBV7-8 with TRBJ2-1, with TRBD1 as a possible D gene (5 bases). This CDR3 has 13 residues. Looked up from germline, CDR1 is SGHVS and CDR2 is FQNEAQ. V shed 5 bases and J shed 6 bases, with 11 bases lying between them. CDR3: CASSTGHFNEQFF. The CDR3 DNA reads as TGTGCCAGCAGCACCGGACACTTCAATGAGCAGTTCTTC.

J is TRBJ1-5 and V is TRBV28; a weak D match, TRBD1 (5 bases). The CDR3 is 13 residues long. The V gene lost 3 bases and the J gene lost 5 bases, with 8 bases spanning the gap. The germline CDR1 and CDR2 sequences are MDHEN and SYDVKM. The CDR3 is CASSLTVYQPQHF. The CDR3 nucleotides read TGTGCCAGCAGTTTGACAGTTTATCAGCCCCAGCATTTT.

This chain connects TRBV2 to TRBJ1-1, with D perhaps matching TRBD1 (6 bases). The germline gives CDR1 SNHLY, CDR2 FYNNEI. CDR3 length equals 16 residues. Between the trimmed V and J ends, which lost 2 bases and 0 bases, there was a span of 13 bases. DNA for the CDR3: TGTGCCAGCAGTGAAAGGGGGGTCAGTTTGAACACTGAAGCTTTCTTT. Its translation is CASSERGVSLNTEAFF. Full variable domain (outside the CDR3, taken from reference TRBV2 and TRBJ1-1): EPEVTQTPSHQVTQMGQEVILRCVPISNHLYFYWYRQILGQKVEFLVSFYNNEISEKSEIFDDQFSVERPDGSNFTLKIRSTKLEDSAMYFCASSERGVSLNTEAFFGQGTRLTVV.

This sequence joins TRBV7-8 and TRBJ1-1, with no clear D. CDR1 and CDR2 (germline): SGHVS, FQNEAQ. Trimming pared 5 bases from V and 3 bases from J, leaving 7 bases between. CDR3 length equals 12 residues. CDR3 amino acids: CASSPHDTEAFF. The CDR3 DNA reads TGTGCCAGCAGCCCTCACGACACTGAAGCTTTCTTT.

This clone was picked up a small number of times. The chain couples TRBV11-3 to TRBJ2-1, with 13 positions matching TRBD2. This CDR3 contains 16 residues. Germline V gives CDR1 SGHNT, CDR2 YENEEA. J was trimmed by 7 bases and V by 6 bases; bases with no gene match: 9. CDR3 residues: CASSDGTSGVVNEQFF. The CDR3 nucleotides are TGTGCCAGCAGTGATGGGACTAGCGGGGTGGTGAATGAGCAGTTCTTC.

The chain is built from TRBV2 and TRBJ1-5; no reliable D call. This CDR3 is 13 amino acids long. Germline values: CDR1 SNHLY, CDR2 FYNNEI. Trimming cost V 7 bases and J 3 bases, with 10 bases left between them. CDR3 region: CASIANINQPQHF. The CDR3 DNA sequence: TGTGCCAGCATCGCCAATATCAATCAGCCCCAGCATTTT.

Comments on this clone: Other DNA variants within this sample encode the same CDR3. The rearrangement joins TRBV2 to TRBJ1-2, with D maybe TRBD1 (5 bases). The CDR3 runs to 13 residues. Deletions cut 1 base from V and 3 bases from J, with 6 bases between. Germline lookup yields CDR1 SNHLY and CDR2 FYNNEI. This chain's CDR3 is CASSEEGDYGYTF. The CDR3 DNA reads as TGTGCCAGCAGTGAAGAAGGGGACTATGGCTACACCTTC. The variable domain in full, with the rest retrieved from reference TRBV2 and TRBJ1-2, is EPEVTQTPSHQVTQMGQEVILRCVPISNHLYFYWYRQILGQKVEFLVSFYNNEISEKSEIFDDQFSVERPDGSNFTLKIRSTKLEDSAMYFCASSEEGDYGYTFGSGTRLTVV.

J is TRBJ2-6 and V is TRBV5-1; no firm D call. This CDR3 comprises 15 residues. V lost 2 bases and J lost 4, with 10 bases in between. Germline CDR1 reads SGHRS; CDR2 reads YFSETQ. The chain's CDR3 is CASSLEDSGANVLTF. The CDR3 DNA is TGCGCCAGCAGCTTAGAGGATTCCGGGGCCAACGTCCTGACTTTC. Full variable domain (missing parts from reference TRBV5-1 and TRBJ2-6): KAGVTQTPRYLIKTRGQQVTLSCSPISGHRSVSWYQQTPGQGLQFLFEYFSETQRNKGNFPGRFSGRQFSNSRSEMNVSTLELGDSALYLCASSLEDSGANVLTFGAGSRLTVL.

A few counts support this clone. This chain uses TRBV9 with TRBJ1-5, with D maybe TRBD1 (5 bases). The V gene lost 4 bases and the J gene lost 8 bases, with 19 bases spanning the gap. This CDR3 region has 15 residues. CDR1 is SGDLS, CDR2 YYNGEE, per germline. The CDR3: CASSPGGGAAEPQHF. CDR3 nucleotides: TGTGCCAGCAGCCCTGGGGGTGGGGCTGCGGAGCCCCAGCATTTT.

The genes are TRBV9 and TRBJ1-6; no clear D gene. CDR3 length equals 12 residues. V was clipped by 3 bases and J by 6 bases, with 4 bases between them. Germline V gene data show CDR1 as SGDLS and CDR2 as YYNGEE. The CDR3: CASSEPNSPLHF. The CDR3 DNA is TGTGCCAGCAGCGAACCTAATTCACCCCTCCACTTT.